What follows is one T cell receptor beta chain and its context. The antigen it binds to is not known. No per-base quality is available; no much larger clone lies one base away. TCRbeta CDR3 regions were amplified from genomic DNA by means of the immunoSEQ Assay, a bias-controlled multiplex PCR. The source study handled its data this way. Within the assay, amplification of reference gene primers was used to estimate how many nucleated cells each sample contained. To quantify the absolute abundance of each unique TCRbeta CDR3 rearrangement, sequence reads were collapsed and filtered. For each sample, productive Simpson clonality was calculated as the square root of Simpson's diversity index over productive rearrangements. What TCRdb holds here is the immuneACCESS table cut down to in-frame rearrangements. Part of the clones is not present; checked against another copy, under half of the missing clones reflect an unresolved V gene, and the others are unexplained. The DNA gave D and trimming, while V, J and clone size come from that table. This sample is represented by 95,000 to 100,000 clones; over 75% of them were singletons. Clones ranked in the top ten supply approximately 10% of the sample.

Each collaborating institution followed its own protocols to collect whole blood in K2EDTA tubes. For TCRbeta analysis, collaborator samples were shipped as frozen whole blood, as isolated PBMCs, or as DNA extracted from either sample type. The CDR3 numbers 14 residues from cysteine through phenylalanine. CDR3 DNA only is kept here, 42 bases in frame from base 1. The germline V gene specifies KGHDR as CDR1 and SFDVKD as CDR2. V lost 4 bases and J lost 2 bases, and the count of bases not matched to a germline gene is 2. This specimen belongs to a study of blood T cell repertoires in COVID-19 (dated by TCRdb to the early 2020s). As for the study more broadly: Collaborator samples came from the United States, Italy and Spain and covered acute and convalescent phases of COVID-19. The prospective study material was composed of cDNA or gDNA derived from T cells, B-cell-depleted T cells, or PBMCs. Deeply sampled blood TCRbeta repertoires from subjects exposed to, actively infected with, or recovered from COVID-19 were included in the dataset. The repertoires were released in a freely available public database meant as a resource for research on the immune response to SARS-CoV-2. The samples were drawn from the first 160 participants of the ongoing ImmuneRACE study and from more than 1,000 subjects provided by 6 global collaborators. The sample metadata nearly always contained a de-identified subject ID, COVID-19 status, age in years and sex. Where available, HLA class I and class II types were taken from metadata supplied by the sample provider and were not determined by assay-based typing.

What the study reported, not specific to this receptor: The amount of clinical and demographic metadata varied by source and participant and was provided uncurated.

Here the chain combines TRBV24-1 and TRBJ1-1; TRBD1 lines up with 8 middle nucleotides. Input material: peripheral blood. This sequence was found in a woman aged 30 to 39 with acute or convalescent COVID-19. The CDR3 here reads CATSEGQGNTEAFF. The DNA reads TGTGCCACCAGTGAAGGACAGGGAAACACTGAAGCTTTCTTT.